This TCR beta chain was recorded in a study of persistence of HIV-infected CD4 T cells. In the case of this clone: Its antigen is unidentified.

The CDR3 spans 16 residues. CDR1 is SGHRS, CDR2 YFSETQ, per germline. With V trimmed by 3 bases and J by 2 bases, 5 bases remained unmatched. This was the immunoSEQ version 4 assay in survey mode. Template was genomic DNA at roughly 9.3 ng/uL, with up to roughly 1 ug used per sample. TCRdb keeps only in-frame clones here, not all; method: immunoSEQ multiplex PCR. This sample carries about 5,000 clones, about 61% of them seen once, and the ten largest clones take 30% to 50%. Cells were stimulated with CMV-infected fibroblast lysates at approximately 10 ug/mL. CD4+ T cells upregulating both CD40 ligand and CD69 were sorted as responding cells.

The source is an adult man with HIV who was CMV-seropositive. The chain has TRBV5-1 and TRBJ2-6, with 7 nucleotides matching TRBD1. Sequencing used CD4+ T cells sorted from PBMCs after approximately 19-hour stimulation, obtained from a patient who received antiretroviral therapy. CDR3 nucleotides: TGCGCCAGCAGCTGGTCCACAGGGGCTGGGGCCAACGTCCTGACTTTC. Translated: CASSWSTGAGANVLTF.